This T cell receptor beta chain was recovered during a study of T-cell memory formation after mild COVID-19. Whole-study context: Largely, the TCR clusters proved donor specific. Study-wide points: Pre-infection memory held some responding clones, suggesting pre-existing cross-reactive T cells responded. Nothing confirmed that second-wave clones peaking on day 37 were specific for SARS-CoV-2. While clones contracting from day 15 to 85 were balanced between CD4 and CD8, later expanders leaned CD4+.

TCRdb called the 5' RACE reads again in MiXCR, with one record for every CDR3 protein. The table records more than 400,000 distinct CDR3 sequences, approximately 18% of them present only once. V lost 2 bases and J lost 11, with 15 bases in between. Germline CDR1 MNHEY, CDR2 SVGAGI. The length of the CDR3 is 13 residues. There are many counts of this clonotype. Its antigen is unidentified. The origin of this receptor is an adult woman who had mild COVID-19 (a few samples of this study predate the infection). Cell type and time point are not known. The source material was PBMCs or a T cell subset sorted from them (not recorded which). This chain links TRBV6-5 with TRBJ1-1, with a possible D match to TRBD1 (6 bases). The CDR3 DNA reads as TGTGCCAGCAGTTACCCGGGCACAGGGTTCGCTTTCTTT. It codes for CASSYPGTGFAFF.